This T cell receptor beta chain was sequenced during a study of blood T cell repertoires in COVID-19. Clones were read by immunoSEQ multiplex PCR, and TCRdb kept only the in-frame ones, dropping some. The repertoire holds tens of thousands of clones, with around nine tenths as singletons. V was clipped by 5 bases and J by 2 bases; unmatched bases: 6. The CDR3 runs 14 residues. Germline V lookup: CDR1 SGHAT, CDR2 FQNNGV. This sequence joins TRBV11-2 and TRBJ2-7; 7 positions agree with TRBD2. The sequenced sample was peripheral blood. The receptor was derived from a woman between 50 and 59 years old with active or convalescent COVID-19. CDR3 DNA sequence: TGTGCCAGCAGCCCCGGACTAGGAACCTACGAGCAGTACTTC. This sequence encodes CASSPGLGTYEQYF.